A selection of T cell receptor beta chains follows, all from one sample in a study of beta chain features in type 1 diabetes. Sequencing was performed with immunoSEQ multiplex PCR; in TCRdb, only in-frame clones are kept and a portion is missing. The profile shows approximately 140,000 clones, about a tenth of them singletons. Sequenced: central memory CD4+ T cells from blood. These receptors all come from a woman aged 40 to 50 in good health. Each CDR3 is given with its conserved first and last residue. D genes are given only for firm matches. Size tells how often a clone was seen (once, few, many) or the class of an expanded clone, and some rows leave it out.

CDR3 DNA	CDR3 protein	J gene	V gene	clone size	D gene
TGTGCCAGCAGCTTGGGGGCTGAAGCCAAAAACATTCAGTACTTC	CASSLGAEAKNIQYF	TRBJ2-4	TRBV5-6	-	-
TGCGCCAGCAGGGGAGAGGGACTGAGCTCCTATAATTCACCCCTCCACTTT	CASRGEGLSSYNSPLHF	TRBJ1-6	TRBV5-1	-	-
TGCGCCAGCAGCTCGGGACAGGGGTTCGGGGAGACCCAGTACTTC	CASSSGQGFGETQYF	TRBJ2-5	TRBV5-1	few	TRBD1
TGTGCCAGCAGCTCTACCGGTGGTGAAGCTTTCTTT	CASSSTGGEAFF	TRBJ1-1	TRBV7-2	few	-
TGTGCCAGCTCACCACCAGGGATGGGACAGGAAGGGGTAGAGTACTTC	CASSPPGMGQEGVEYF	TRBJ2-7	TRBV18	-	TRBD1
TGTGCCAGCAGCTTTTCCAGGGGCCACGAGCAGTACTTC	CASSFSRGHEQYF	TRBJ2-7	TRBV5-8	few	-
TGTGCCAGCCCTGACGGAGGTTGGCGATCTCCTGAGCAGTTCTTC	CASPDGGWRSPEQFF	TRBJ2-1	TRBV28	few	-
TGTGCCAGTAGTATTACCCGGGATGAGCAGTTCTTC	CASSITRDEQFF	TRBJ2-1	TRBV19	few	-
TGTGCCAGCAGGCTCCCCTTTGTCCACAGCTCTGGGGCCAACGTCCTGACTTTC	CASRLPFVHSSGANVLTF	TRBJ2-6	TRBV7-9	-	-
TGTGCCACTTCTGGGGCGGGGGGTCCGGAGACCCAGTACTTC	CATSGAGGPETQYF	TRBJ2-5	TRBV28	-	TRBD2
TGTGCCACCAGCAGGGGGGGGACTCCCCATGGCTACACCTTC	CATSRGGTPHGYTF	TRBJ1-2	TRBV15	-	-
TGTGCCACCAGCGAGGAGACAGCAAGCTCCTACAATGAGCAGTTCTTC	CATSEETASSYNEQFF	TRBJ2-1	TRBV15	few	-
TGTGCCAGTACCGCGACAGGGTCCGCCTATGGCTACACCTTC	CASTATGSAYGYTF	TRBJ1-2	TRBV19	few	TRBD1
TGTGCCAGCTCCCGATTACTCGACAGTGCTTTTAACACCGGGGAGCTGTTTTTT	CASSRLLDSAFNTGELFF	TRBJ2-2	TRBV18	few	-
TGTGCCAGGGGACTTTCTAACTATGGCTACACCTTC	CARGLSNYGYTF	TRBJ1-2	TRBV21-1	-	-
TGTGCCAGCAGCCCCACCACAGGGGACGGCTCCTACGAGCAGTACTTC	CASSPTTGDGSYEQYF	TRBJ2-7	TRBV7-9	-	TRBD1
TGTGCCAGCAGCTCCCTAGCCGGGGTCACTGAAGCTTTCTTT	CASSSLAGVTEAFF	TRBJ1-1	TRBV7-2	few	-
TGTGCCAGCAGTCGGACAGGGGAGGCCACCGGGGAGCTGTTTTTT	CASSRTGEATGELFF	TRBJ2-2	TRBV6-5	-	TRBD1
TGTGCCAGCAGTTTTGCGGGGGCGGAACGAGAGACCCAGTACTTC	CASSFAGAERETQYF	TRBJ2-5	TRBV28	-	-
TGTGCCAGCAGTTACGGTAGCCCTCTACCCAATGAGCAGTTCTTC	CASSYGSPLPNEQFF	TRBJ2-1	TRBV6-5	few	-
TGTGCCAGCAGCTCCCGGACAGGTAATCAGCCCCAGCATTTT	CASSSRTGNQPQHF	TRBJ1-5	TRBV7-2	-	TRBD1
TGTGCCAGCAGCTTAGATGTGGGACAGGAAGGGAATGAGCAGTTCTTC	CASSLDVGQEGNEQFF	TRBJ2-1	TRBV7-9	few	TRBD1
TGTGCCAGCAGCTTCCGAGGCGAGCAGTACTTC	CASSFRGEQYF	TRBJ2-7	TRBV7-2	few	-
TGTGCCAGCAGCCAAGATGGGCGGGGGCAAGAGACCCAGTACTTC	CASSQDGRGQETQYF	TRBJ2-5	TRBV14	-	TRBD2
TGTGCCACCAGCAGGGATATTAGCGGGGCTCTCGAGCAGTACTTC	CATSRDISGALEQYF	TRBJ2-7	TRBV15	-	TRBD2
TGTGCCAGCAGCTTAACGGGGGGGAGCTCCTACGAGCAGTACTTC	CASSLTGGSSYEQYF	TRBJ2-7	TRBV7-2	-	TRBD2
TGTGCCAGCAGTTTTAAAGGACAGTCCTACGAGCAGTACTTC	CASSFKGQSYEQYF	TRBJ2-7	TRBV27	-	-
TGTGCCAGCTTAGGGGGGGTGGTATATAGTGAGCAGTTCTTC	CASLGGVVYSEQFF	TRBJ2-1	TRBV2	few	-
TGTGCCAGCAGTCCGTCTCGGGATTCACCCCTCCACTTT	CASSPSRDSPLHF	TRBJ1-6	TRBV5-5	few	-
TGTGCCAGCAGCCTAGACAGGTCAAAGCAGTACTTC	CASSLDRSKQYF	TRBJ2-7	TRBV27	few	-
TGTGCCAGCAGTGAAACAGGGGACTATAATTCACCCCTCCACTTT	CASSETGDYNSPLHF	TRBJ1-6	TRBV2	-	TRBD1
TGCAGCGTTGGGACAGGGCCAGCAAACACTGAAGCTTTCTTT	CSVGTGPANTEAFF	TRBJ1-1	TRBV29-1	few	TRBD1
TGTGCCAGCAGTTACCGCAGGGGTAAACAGCCCCAGCATTTT	CASSYRRGKQPQHF	TRBJ1-5	TRBV6-5	-	-
TGCAGTGCTAAACAGGGCCAGAAGCAGTACTTC	CSAKQGQKQYF	TRBJ2-7	TRBV20-1	-	-
TGTGCCAGCAGTGAACAGGGGATTGAAGCTTTCTTT	CASSEQGIEAFF	TRBJ1-1	TRBV2	few	-
TGTGCCAGCAGCGTAGAGGCAGGGGGGGAAAAACTGTTTTTT	CASSVEAGGEKLFF	TRBJ1-4	TRBV9	few	TRBD1
TGTGCCAGCAGCTCCACGACAGACTATGGCTACACCTTC	CASSSTTDYGYTF	TRBJ1-2	TRBV7-8	-	-
TGCGCCAGCAGCCGGACAAATGAGTATGGCTACACCTTC	CASSRTNEYGYTF	TRBJ1-2	TRBV4-3	many	-
TGTGCCAGCAGCGTAGAAGCGCCGAGCTCCTACAATGAGCAGTTCTTC	CASSVEAPSSYNEQFF	TRBJ2-1	TRBV9	few	-
TGTGCCAGCAGCGGCCCTGGGAGGTTTATGGTCGGGCACGGCTACACCTTC	CASSGPGRFMVGHGYTF	TRBJ1-2	TRBV21-1	-	-
TGTGCCAGCAGCTCCAGCGGGGGGCCCGGGGTGGTTGGGGAGCTGTTTTTT	CASSSSGGPGVVGELFF	TRBJ2-2	TRBV11-2	-	TRBD2